The rows below give T cell receptor beta chains drawn from one sample of a study of cytomegalovirus exposure and HLA in healthy donors. The method was immunoSEQ multiplex PCR; TCRdb's version includes in-frame clones alone and lacks a portion of them. This table holds more than 50,000 clones, approximately 82% found once. The sample comprised PBMCs. The receptors shown here come from a woman in her thirties or forties in good health and CMV-seropositive. The CDR3 runs from the conserved cysteine through the conserved F or W. D genes are given only for firm matches. Part of the rows lack a size; the others show once, few, many or a class for expanded clones.

v_call	d_call	clone_size	j_call	cdr3_nt	cdr3_aa
TRBV7-9	NA	NA	TRBJ2-2	TGTGCCAGCAGCTTGCCACAGGGTAACACCGGGGAGCTGTTTTTT	CASSLPQGNTGELFF
TRBV5-1	TRBD1	NA	TRBJ1-2	TGCGCCAGCAGCTTGGATCCAGGGGGAGACTATGGCTACACCTTC	CASSLDPGGDYGYTF
TRBV9	TRBD1	NA	TRBJ2-2	TGTGCCAGCAGCGCACAGGGGGCGGACACCGGGGAGCTGTTTTTT	CASSAQGADTGELFF
TRBV5-1	NA	NA	TRBJ1-2	TGCGCCAGCAGCTTGGGTCAGACAGCGACCTATGGCTACACCTTC	CASSLGQTATYGYTF
TRBV6-5	NA	NA	TRBJ1-4	TGTGCCAGCAGTTACTCGAGGAGGGATGAAAGGTTTTTT	CASSYSRRDERFF
TRBV6-6	NA	NA	TRBJ1-1	TGTGCCAGCTGCTACAGGGTCCCTGAAGCTTTCTTT	CASCYRVPEAFF
TRBV7-2	NA	NA	TRBJ1-1	TGTGCCAGCAGCAAGACAGTTCAGAACACTGAAGCTTTCTTT	CASSKTVQNTEAFF
TRBV30	NA	few	TRBJ2-1	TGTGCCTCCACAGGGAGAACTTACAATGAGCAGTTCTTC	CASTGRTYNEQFF
TRBV4-2	TRBD2	NA	TRBJ2-3	TGTGCCAGCAGCCGGGGACTAGCGGAAACAGATACGCAGTATTTT	CASSRGLAETDTQYF
TRBV13	NA	few	TRBJ2-3	TGTGCCAGCAGCTTACGGGGTTTCCCTAGCACAGATACGCAGTATTTT	CASSLRGFPSTDTQYF
TRBV30	TRBD1	NA	TRBJ2-1	TGTGCCTGGGGACAGGAAAACTACAATGAGCAGTTCTTC	CAWGQENYNEQFF
TRBV9	TRBD2	once	TRBJ2-4	TGTGCCAGCAGCGTGGAGGGGTCGCGGGGGAACAAAAACATTCAGTACTTC	CASSVEGSRGNKNIQYF
TRBV5-4	TRBD1	NA	TRBJ1-2	TGTGCCAGCAACCGACAGGGGAACTATGGCTACACCTTC	CASNRQGNYGYTF
TRBV2	TRBD2	NA	TRBJ2-2	TGTGCCAGCAGTACCCAGCGGGGGGGAGACACCGGGGAGCTGTTTTTT	CASSTQRGGDTGELFF